This TCR beta chain was found in a study of CD8 T cells in Susac syndrome. Random hexamers were used to reverse transcribe the RNA input (about 0.5 to 1 ug). Amplification of TCR beta CDR3 was carried out by immunoSEQ multiplex PCR, which covered 54 Vbeta and 13 Jbeta segments. TCRdb re-derived calls from the immunoSEQ multiplex PCR reads in MiXCR, one entry per CDR3 protein. This table has about 180,000 distinct CDR3 sequences, about 95% appearing once. The CDR3 length is 14 residues. Per the germline V gene, CDR1 is SGDLS and CDR2 is YYNGEE. V was shortened by 0 bases and J by 3 bases, with 7 bases between the two germline ends. It was treatment-naive patients with stable or active relapsing-remitting disease who made up the multiple sclerosis controls.

Sequenced: CD8+ T cells from PBMCs. This chain joins TRBV9 and TRBJ1-5; TRBD1 might be the D (5 bases). The receptor was derived from a human donor with multiple sclerosis. CDR3 residues: CASSVGGTNQPQHF. DNA of the CDR3: TGTGCCAGCAGCGTAGGGGGGACCAATCAGCCCCAGCATTTT. Variable domain in full (rest from reference TRBV9 and TRBJ1-5): DSGVTQTPKHLITATGQRVTLRCSPRSGDLSVYWYQQSLDQGLQFLIQYYNGEERAKGNILERFSAQQFPDLHSELNLSSLELGDSALYFCASSVGGTNQPQHFGDGTRLSIL.